Included here is one T cell receptor (beta chain) sequence, with context. The method was immunoSEQ multiplex PCR; TCRdb's version includes in-frame clones alone and lacks a portion of them. The sample lists more than 200,000 clones, roughly nine tenths occurring once. Participant ages covered roughly 18 to 89 years across 25 or so US areas. Cohorts were assigned according to the clinical history that participants reported. These data originate in a study of blood T cell repertoires in COVID-19. In the study overall: Sources were T cells, B-cell-depleted T cells, or PBMCs; the material itself was cDNA or gDNA.

The V gene lost 5 bases and the J gene lost 0 bases, with 10 bases spanning the gap. This CDR3 has 15 residues. CDR1 is LNHDA and CDR2 is SQIVND in the germline V gene (reference sequence). The clonotype comes from a man aged 25 to 40 who had recovered from COVID-19. The sample consisted of PBMCs or T cells enriched from blood (not recorded which). This chain connects TRBV19 to TRBJ2-2, with a possible D match to TRBD2 (6 bases). CDR3 sequence: CASSWAGSNTGELFF. The CDR3 DNA is TGTGCCAGTAGTTGGGCGGGATCGAACACCGGGGAGCTGTTTTTT.